Listed below are T cell receptor beta chains from one sample, sequenced in a study of blood T cells in healthy people across ages. Using its own MiXCR run on the 5' RACE reads, TCRdb lists one record per CDR3 protein. The data show about 570,000 distinct CDR3 sequences, approximately 27% seen once. Sequenced material: blood. The receptors derive from a woman in her 70s in good health. Each CDR3 is given without its conserved first and last residue. A D gene is named only where the DNA matches it firmly. The size of a clone is reported for some rows only, either as once, few or many, or as a class for expanded clones.

J gene: TRBJ2-7; CDR3 length: 10; clone size: many; D gene: -; V gene: TRBV29-1; CDR3 protein: SVGSRGYEQY
J gene: TRBJ2-5; CDR3 length: 13; clone size: -; D gene: TRBD2; V gene: TRBV20-1; CDR3 protein: SAGMGSGGKETQY
J gene: TRBJ2-5; CDR3 length: 14; clone size: -; D gene: TRBD2; V gene: TRBV5-1; CDR3 protein: ASSFAAGSIQETQY
J gene: TRBJ2-7; CDR3 length: 11; clone size: -; D gene: TRBD2; V gene: TRBV25-1; CDR3 protein: ASRPSGGYEQY
J gene: TRBJ2-2; CDR3 length: 13; clone size: many; D gene: -; V gene: TRBV10-2; CDR3 protein: ASSENSAATGELF
J gene: TRBJ2-7; CDR3 length: 12; clone size: -; D gene: TRBD1; V gene: TRBV29-1; CDR3 protein: SVESGTGRYEQY
J gene: TRBJ2-3; CDR3 length: 13; clone size: -; D gene: TRBD1; V gene: TRBV27; CDR3 protein: ASSLGQGLSDTQY
J gene: TRBJ1-2; CDR3 length: 12; clone size: -; D gene: -; V gene: TRBV19; CDR3 protein: ASSIAAQNYGYT
J gene: TRBJ1-6; CDR3 length: 13; clone size: -; D gene: -; V gene: TRBV12-3/TRBV12-4; CDR3 protein: ASSARTDLNSPLH
J gene: TRBJ2-1; CDR3 length: 14; clone size: -; D gene: TRBD2; V gene: TRBV14; CDR3 protein: ASSQLLAGGRNEQF